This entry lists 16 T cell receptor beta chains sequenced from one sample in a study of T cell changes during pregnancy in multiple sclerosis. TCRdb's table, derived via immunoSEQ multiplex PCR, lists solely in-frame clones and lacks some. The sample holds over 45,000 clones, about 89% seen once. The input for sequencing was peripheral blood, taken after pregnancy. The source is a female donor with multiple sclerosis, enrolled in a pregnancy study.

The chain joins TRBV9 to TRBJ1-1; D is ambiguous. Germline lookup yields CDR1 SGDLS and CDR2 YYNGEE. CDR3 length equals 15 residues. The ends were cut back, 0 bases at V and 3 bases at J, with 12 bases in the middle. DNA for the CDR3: TGTGCCAGCAGCGTAGATGCAGGTCTCGACACTGAAGCTTTCTTT. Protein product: CASSVDAGLDTEAFF.

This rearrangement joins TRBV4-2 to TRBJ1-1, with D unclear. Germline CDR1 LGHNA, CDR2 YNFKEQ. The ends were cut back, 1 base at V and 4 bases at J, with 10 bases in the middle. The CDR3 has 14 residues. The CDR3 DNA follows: TGTGCCAGCAGCCAAGTTGGGGAGGCCACTGAAGCTTTCTTT. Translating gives CASSQVGEATEAFF.

In nucleotides, the CDR3 is TGTGCCAGCAGTGAAATGGAGGGAGGCCAGCCCCAGCATTTT. It codes for CASSEMEGGQPQHF. V and J are TRBV6-1 and TRBJ1-5; no clear D. Germline V gene data show CDR1 as MNHNS and CDR2 as SASEGT. Trimming removed 2 bases at V and 7 bases at J, with 12 bases between. CDR3 length: 14 amino acids.

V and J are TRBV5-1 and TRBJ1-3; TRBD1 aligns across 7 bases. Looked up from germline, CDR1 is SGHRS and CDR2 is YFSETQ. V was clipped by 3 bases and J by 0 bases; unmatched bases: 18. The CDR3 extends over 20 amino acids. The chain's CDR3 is CASSSKPLAPGQSSGNTIYF. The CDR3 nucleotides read TGCGCCAGCAGCTCAAAACCCCTGGCTCCGGGACAGTCCTCTGGAAACACCATATATTTT.

The CDR3: CSAGGDRVSYEQYF. CDR3 bases: TGCAGCGCCGGAGGGGACAGAGTCTCTTACGAGCAGTACTTC. The chain employs TRBV29-1 and TRBJ2-7; perhaps TRBD1 as D (7 bases). Germline CDR1 SQVTM, CDR2 ANQGSEA. V gave up 7 bases and J gave up 4 bases, with 20 bases separating them. CDR3 length: 14 amino acids.

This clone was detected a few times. This CDR3 reads CASAAQGEGDTQYF. The CDR3 DNA follows: TGTGCCAGCGCCGCACAGGGGGAGGGAGATACGCAGTATTTT. The V call is TRBV6-4, the J call TRBJ2-3; maybe TRBD1 (8 bases). Germline V lookup: CDR1 MRHNA, CDR2 SNTAGT. Trimming shortened V by 8 bases and J by 5 bases, and 17 bases separated the two germline ends. CDR3 length equals 14 residues.

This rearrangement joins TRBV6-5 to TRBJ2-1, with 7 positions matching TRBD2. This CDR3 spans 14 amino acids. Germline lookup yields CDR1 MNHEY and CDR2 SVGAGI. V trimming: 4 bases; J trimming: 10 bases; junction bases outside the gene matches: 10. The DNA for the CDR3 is TGTGCCAGCAGTTCACCGGGACTATCAGCCGAGCAGTTCTTC. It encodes CASSSPGLSAEQFF.

The CDR3 region is CASSLALAGGTDTQYF. For the CDR3, the DNA is TGTGCCAGCAGCTTGGCCTTAGCGGGGGGCACAGATACGCAGTATTTT. V gene TRBV5-6 combines with J gene TRBJ2-3; 9 bases agree with TRBD2. Germline trimming cut 0 bases from V and 1 base from J; bases unmatched to any gene: 3. The CDR3 is 16 residues long. CDR1 SGHDT and CDR2 YYEEEE come from the germline V gene.

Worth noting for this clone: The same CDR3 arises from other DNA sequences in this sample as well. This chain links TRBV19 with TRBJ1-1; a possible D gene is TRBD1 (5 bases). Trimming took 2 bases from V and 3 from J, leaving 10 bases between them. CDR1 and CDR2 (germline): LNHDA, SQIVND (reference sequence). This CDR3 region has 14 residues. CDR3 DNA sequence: TGTGCCAGTAGTATAATTGACAGAGACACTGAAGCTTTCTTT. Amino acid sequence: CASSIIDRDTEAFF.

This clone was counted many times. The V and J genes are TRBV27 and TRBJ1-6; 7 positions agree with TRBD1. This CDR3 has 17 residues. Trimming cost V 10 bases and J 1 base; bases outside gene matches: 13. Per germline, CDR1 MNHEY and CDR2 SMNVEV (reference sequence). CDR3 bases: TGTGCCACCCTCTCAGGGGGTAAGGTGTCCTATAATTCACCCCTCCACTTT. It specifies CATLSGGKVSYNSPLHF.

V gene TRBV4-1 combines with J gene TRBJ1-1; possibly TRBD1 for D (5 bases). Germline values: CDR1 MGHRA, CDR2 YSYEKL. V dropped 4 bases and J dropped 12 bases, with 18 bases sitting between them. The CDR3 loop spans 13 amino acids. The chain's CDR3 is CASSLTRAGGTFF. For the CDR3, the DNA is TGCGCCAGCAGCCTTACCAGGGCAGGTGGAACTTTCTTT.

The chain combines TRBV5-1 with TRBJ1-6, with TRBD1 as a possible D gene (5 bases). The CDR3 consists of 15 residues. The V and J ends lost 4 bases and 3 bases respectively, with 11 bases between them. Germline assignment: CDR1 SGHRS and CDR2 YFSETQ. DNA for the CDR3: TGCGCCAGCAGCAAGGCGACAGACTATAATTCACCCCTCCACTTT. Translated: CASSKATDYNSPLHF.

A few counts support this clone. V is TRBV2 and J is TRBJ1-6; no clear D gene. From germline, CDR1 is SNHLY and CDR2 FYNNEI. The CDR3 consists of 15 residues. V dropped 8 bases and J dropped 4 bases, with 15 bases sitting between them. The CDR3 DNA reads TGTGCCAGCCGATCCTCGGCGGCTTATAATTCACCCCTCCACTTT. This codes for CASRSSAAYNSPLHF.

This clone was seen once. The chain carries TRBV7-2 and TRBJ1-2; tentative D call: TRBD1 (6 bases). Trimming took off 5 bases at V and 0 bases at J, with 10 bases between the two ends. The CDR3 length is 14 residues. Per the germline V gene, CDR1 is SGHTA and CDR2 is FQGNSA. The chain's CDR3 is CASSPDRTNYGYTF. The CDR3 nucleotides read TGTGCCAGCAGCCCGGACAGAACTAACTATGGCTACACCTTC. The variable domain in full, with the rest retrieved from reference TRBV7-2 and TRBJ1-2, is GAGVSQSPSNKVTEKGKDVELRCDPISGHTALYWYRQSLGQGLEFLIYFQGNSAPDKSGLPSDRFSAERTGGSVSTLTIQRTQQEDSAVYLCASSPDRTNYGYTFGSGTRLTVV.

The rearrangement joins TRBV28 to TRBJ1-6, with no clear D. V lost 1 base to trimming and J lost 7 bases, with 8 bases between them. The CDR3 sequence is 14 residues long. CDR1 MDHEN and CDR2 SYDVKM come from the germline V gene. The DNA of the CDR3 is TGTGCCAGCAGTTTATTAGCCAGAAATTCACCCCTCCACTTT. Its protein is CASSLLARNSPLHF.

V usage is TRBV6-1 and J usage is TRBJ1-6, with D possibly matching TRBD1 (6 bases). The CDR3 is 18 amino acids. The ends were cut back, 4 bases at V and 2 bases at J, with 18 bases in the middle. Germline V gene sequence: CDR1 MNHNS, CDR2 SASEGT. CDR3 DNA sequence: TGTGCCAGCAGTGCCGCAACAGGGAAGGGGGCCTATAATTCACCCCTCCACTTT. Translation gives CASSAATGKGAYNSPLHF.